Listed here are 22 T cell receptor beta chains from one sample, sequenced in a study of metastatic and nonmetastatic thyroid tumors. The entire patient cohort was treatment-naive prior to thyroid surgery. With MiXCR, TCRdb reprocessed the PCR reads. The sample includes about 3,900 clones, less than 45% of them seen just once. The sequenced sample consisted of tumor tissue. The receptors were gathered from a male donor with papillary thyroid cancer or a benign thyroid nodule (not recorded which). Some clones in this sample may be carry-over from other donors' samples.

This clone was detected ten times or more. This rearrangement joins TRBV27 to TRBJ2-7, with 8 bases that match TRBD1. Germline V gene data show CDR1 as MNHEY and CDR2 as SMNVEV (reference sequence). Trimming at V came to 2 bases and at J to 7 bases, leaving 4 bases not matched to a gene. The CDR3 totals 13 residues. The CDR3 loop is CASSLAGGREQYF. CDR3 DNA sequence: TGTGCCAGCAGTTTAGCAGGGGGCAGAGAGCAGTACTTC.

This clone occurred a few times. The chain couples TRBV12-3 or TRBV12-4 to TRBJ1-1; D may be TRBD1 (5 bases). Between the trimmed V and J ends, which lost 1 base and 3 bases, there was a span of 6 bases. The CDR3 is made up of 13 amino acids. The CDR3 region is CASSLGGDTEAFF. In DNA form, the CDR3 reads TGTGCCAGCAGTTTAGGAGGGGACACTGAAGCTTTCTTT.

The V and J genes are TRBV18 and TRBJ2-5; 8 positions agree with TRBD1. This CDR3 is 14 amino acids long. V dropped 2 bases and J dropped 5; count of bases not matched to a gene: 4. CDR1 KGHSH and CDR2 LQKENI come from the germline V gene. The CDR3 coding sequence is TGTGCCAGCTCACCAGGACAGGGTCTGGAGACCCAGTACTTC. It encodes CASSPGQGLETQYF.

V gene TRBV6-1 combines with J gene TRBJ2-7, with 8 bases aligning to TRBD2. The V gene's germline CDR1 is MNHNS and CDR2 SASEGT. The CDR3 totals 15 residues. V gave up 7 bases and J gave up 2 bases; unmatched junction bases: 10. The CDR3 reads CASTHLPGLAYEQYF. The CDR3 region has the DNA TGTGCCAGCACTCACCTCCCGGGACTAGCCTACGAGCAGTACTTC.

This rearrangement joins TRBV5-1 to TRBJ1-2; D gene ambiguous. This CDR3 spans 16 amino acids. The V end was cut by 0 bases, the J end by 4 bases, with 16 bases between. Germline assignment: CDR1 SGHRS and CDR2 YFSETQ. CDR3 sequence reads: CASSLGGRTDVYGYTF. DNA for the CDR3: TGCGCCAGCAGCTTGGGTGGGCGCACCGACGTCTATGGCTACACCTTC.

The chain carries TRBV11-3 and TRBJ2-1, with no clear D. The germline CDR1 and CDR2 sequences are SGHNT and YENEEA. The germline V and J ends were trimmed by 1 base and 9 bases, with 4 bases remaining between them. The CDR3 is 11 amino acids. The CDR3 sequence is CASSLGVEQFF. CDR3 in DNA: TGTGCCAGCAGCTTAGGGGTTGAGCAGTTCTTC.

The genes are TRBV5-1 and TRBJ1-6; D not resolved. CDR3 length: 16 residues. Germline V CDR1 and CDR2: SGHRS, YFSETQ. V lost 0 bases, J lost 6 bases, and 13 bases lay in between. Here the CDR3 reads CASSLDWVTSNSPLHF. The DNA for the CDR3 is TGCGCCAGCAGCTTGGACTGGGTGACTTCTAATTCACCCCTCCACTTT.

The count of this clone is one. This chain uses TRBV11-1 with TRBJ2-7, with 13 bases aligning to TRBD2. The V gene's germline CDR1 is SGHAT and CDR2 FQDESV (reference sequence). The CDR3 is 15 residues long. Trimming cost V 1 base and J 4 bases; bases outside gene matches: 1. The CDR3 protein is CASSLGTSGSYEQYF. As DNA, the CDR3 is TGTGCCAGCAGCTTAGGGACTAGCGGGAGTTACGAGCAGTACTTC.

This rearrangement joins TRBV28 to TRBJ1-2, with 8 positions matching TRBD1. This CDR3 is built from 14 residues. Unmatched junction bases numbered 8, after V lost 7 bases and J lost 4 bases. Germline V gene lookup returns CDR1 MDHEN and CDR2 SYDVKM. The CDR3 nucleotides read TGTGCCAGCACTATGGCAGGGGGCTTCTATGGCTACACCTTC. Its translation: CASTMAGGFYGYTF.

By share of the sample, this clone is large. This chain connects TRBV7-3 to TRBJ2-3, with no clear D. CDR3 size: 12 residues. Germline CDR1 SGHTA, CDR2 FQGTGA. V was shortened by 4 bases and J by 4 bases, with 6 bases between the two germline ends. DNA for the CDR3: TGTGCCAGCAGCTCTGAGGCAGATACGCAGTATTTT. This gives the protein CASSSEADTQYF.

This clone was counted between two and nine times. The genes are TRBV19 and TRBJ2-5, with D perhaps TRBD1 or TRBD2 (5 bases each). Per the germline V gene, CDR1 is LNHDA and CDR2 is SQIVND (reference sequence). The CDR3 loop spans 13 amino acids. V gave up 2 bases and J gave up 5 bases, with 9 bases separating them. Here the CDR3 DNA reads TGTGCCAGTAGTATATGGGACGGGGAGACCCAGTACTTC. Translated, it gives CASSIWDGETQYF.

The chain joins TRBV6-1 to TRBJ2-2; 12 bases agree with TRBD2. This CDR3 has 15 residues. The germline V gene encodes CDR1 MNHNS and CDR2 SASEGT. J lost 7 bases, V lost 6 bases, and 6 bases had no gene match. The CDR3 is CASRLAGGQNGELFF. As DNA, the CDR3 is TGTGCCAGCAGGCTAGCGGGAGGGCAGAACGGGGAGCTGTTTTTT.

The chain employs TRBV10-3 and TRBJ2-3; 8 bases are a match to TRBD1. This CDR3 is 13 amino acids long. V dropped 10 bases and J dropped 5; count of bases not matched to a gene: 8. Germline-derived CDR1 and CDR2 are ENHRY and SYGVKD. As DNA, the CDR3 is TGTGCCACCTCGGACAGGGAAATAGATACGCAGTATTTT. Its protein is CATSDREIDTQYF.

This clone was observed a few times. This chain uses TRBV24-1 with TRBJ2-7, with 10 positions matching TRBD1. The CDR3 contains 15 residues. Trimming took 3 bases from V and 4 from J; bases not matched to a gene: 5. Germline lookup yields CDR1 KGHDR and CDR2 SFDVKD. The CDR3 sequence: CATSDHRTGGYEQYF. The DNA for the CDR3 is TGTGCCACCAGTGATCACCGGACAGGGGGGTACGAGCAGTACTTC.

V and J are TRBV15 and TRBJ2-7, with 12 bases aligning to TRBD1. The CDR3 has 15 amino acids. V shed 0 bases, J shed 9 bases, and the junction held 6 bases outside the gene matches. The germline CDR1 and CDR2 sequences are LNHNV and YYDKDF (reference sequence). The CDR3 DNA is TGTGCCACCAGCAGAGATGTGGGACAGGGGGCTAGGCAGTACTTC. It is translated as CATSRDVGQGARQYF.

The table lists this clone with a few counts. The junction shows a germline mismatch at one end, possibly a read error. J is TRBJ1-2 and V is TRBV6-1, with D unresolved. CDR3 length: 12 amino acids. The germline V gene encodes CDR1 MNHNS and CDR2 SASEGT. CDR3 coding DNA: TGTGCCAGCAGCGAAGTCTTCTATGGCTACACCTTC. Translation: CASSEVFYGYTF.

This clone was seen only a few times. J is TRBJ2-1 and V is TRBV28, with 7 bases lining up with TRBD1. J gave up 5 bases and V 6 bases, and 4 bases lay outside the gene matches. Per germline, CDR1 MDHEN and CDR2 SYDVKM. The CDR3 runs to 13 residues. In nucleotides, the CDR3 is TGTGCCAGCAGGGACAGGCATAACAATGAGCAGTTCTTC. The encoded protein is CASRDRHNNEQFF.

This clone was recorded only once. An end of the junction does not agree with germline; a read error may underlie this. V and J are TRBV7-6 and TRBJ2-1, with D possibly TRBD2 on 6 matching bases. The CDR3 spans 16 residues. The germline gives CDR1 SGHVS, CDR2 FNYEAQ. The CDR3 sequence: CASSLVWEASYSEQFF. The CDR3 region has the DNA TGTGCCAGCAGCTTAGTTTGGGAGGCCTCCTACAGTGAGCAGTTCTTC.

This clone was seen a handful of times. The CDR3 DNA sequence: TGTGCCAGCAGTGACGGAGGTAAGGACACTGAAGCTTTCTTT. Encoded protein: CASSDGGKDTEAFF. V and J are TRBV25-1 and TRBJ1-1; D uncertain. CDR3 length: 14 amino acids. Trimming cost V 3 bases and J 3 bases, with 11 bases left between them. Looked up from germline, CDR1 is MGHDK and CDR2 is SYGVNS.

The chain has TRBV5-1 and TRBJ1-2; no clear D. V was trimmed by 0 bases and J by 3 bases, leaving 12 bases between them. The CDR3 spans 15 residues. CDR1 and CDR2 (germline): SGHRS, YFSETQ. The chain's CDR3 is CASSLEAVGHYGYTF. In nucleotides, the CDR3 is TGCGCCAGCAGCTTGGAGGCAGTTGGGCACTATGGCTACACCTTC.

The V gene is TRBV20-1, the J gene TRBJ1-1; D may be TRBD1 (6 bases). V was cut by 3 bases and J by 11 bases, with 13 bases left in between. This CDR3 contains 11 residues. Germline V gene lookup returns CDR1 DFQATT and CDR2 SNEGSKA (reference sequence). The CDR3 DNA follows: TGCAGTGCTAGGAGGGGGAAAGATGCTTTCTTT. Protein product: CSARRGKDAFF.

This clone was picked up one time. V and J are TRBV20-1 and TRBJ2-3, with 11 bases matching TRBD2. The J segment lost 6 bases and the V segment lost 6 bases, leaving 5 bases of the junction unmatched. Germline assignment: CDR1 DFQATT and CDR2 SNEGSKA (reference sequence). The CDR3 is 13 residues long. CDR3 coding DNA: TGCAGTGCCAAACTAGCGGGAGTTGATACGCAGTATTTT. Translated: CSAKLAGVDTQYF.